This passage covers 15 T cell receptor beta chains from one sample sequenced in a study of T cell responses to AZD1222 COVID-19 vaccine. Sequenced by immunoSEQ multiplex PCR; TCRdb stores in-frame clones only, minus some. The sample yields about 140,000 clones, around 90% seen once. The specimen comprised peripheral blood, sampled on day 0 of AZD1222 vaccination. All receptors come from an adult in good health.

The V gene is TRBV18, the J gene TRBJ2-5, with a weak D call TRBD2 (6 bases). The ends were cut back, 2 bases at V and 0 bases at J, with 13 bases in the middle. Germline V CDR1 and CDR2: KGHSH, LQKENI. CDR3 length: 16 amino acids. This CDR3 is CASSPRTGGNQETQYF. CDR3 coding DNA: TGTGCCAGCTCACCAAGGACTGGCGGGAACCAAGAGACCCAGTACTTC.

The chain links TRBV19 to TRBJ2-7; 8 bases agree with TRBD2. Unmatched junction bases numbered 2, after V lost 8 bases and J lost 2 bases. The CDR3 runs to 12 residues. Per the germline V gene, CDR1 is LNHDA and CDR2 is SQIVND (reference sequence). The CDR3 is CASGSGAYEQYF. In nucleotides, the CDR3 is TGTGCCAGTGGTAGCGGGGCCTACGAGCAGTACTTC.

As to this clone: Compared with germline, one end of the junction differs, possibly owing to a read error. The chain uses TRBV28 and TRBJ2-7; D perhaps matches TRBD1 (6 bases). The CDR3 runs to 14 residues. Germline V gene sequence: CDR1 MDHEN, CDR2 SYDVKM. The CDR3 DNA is TGTGCCACCAGTCGAGACAGGAGATCCTACGAGCAGTACTTC. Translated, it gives CATSRDRRSYEQYF.

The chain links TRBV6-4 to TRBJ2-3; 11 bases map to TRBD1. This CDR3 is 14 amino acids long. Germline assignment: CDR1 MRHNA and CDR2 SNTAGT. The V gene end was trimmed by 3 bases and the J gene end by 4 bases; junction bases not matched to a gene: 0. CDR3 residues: CASSEGQGADTQYF. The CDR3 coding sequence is TGTGCCAGCAGTGAGGGACAGGGGGCAGATACGCAGTATTTT.

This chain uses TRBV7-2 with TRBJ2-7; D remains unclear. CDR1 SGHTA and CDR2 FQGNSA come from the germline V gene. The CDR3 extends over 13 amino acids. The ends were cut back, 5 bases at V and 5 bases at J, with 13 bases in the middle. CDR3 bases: TGTGCCAGCAGCGAGATAGGGTCAGACGAGCAGTACTTC. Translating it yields CASSEIGSDEQYF.

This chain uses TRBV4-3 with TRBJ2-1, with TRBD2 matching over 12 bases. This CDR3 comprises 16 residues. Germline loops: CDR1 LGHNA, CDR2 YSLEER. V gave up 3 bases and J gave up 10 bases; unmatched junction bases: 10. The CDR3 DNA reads TGCGCCAGCAGCCACCGCACTAGCGGGGGGCCCGGCGAGCAGTTCTTC. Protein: CASSHRTSGGPGEQFF.

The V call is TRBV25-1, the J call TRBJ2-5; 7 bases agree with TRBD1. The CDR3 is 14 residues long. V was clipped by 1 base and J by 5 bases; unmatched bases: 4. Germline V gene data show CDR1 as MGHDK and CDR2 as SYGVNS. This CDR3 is CASSESRGPETQYF. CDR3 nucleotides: TGTGCCAGCAGTGAATCGAGGGGGCCGGAGACCCAGTACTTC. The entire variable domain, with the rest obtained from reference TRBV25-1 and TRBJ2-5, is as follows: EADIYQTPRYLVIGTGKKITLECSQTMGHDKMYWYQQDPGMELHLIHYSYGVNSTEKGDLSSESTVSRIRTEHFPLTLESARPSHTSQYLCASSESRGPETQYFGPGTRLLVL.

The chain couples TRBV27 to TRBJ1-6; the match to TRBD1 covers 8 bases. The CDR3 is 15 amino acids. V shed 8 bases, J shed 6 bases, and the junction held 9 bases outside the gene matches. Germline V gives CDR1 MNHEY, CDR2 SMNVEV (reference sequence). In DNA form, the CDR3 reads TGTGCCAGCGGCAGGGGGCGGCGGGGTAATTCACCCCTCCACTTT. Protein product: CASGRGRRGNSPLHF.

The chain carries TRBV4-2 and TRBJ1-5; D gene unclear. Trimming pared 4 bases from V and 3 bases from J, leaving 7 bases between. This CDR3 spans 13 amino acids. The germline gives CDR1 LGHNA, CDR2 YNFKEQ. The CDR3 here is CASSLTNNQPQHF. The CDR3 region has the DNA TGTGCCAGCAGCCTCACAAACAATCAGCCCCAGCATTTT.

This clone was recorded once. CDR3 loop: CASSQDNVQFSSGNTIYF. CDR3 bases: TGCGCCAGCAGCCAAGATAACGTACAGTTCTCCTCTGGAAACACCATATATTTT. This chain uses TRBV4-3 with TRBJ1-3; D remains unclear. The CDR3 extends over 18 amino acids. The V gene lost 0 bases and the J gene lost 0 bases, with 15 bases spanning the gap. Looked up from germline, CDR1 is LGHNA and CDR2 is YSLEER.

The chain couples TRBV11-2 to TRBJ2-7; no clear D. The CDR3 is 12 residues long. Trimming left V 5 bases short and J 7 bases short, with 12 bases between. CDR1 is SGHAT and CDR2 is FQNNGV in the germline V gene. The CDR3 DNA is TGTGCCAGCAGCCCCTACACGGATGAGCAGTACTTC. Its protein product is CASSPYTDEQYF.

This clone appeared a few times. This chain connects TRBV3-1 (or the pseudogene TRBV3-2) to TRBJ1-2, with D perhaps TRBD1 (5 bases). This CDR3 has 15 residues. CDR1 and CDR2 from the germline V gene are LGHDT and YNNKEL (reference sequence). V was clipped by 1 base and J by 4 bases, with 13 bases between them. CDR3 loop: CASSQAAGSPYGYTF. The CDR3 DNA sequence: TGTGCCAGCAGCCAAGCCGCAGGGAGCCCCTATGGCTACACCTTC.

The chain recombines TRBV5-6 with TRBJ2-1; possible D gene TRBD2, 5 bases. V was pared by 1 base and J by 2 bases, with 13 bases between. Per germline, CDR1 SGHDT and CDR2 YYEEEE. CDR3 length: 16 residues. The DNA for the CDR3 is TGTGCCAGCAGCTTGTATCCAGCGGAAGCCTACAATGAGCAGTTCTTC. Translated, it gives CASSLYPAEAYNEQFF.

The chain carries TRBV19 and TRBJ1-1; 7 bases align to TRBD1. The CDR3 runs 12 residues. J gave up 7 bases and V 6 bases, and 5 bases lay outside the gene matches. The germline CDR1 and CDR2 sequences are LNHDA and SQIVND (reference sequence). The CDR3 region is CASRTGSGEAFF. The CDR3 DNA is TGTGCCAGTAGGACAGGGTCGGGTGAAGCTTTCTTT.

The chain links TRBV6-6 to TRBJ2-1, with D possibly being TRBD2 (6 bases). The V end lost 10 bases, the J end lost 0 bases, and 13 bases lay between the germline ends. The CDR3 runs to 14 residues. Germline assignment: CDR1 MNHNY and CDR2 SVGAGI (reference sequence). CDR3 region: CATSKGGSYNEQFF. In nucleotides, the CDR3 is TGTGCCACCTCAAAGGGAGGCTCCTACAATGAGCAGTTCTTC.